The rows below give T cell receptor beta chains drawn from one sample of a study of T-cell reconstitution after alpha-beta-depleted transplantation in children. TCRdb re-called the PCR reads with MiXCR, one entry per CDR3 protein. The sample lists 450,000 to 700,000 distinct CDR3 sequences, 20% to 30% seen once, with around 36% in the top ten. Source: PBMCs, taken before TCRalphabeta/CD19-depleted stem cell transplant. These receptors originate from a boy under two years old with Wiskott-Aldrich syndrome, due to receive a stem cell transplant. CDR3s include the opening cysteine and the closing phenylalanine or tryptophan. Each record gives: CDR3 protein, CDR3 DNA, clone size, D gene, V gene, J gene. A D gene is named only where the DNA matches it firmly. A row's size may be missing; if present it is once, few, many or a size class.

CDR3aa: CSASRGLGLAFYNEQFF
CDR3nt: TGCAGTGCTAGCAGGGGGCTGGGACTAGCGTTTTACAATGAGCAGTTCTTC
abundance: few
d_gene: TRBD2
v_gene: TRBV20-1
j_gene: TRBJ2-1

CDR3aa: CASSRKNGAVEQYF
CDR3nt: TGCGCCAGCAGCCGAAAAAACGGGGCTGTCGAGCAGTACTTC
abundance: -
d_gene: -
v_gene: TRBV5-1
j_gene: TRBJ2-7

CDR3aa: CAISELGTSGSCTDTQYF
CDR3nt: TGTGCCATCAGTGAGCTCGGGACTAGCGGGAGTTGTACAGATACGCAGTATTTT
abundance: few
d_gene: TRBD2
v_gene: TRBV10-3
j_gene: TRBJ2-3

CDR3aa: CAWSLRTKWETQYF
CDR3nt: TGTGCCTGGAGTCTCCGAACTAAGTGGGAGACCCAGTACTTC
abundance: few
d_gene: -
v_gene: TRBV30
j_gene: TRBJ2-5

CDR3aa: CASSLKGIPYEQYF
CDR3nt: TGTGCCAGCAGCTTAAAAGGGATACCCTACGAGCAGTACTTC
abundance: -
d_gene: -
v_gene: TRBV7-9
j_gene: TRBJ2-7

CDR3aa: CASSRTALGGYTF
CDR3nt: TGTGCCAGCAGTCGGACAGCTCTCGGTGGCTACACCTTC
abundance: -
d_gene: -
v_gene: TRBV12-3/TRBV12-4
j_gene: TRBJ1-2

CDR3aa: CSAPSGRAYNEQFF
CDR3nt: TGCAGTGCTCCCAGCGGGAGGGCCTACAATGAGCAGTTCTTC
abundance: few
d_gene: TRBD2
v_gene: TRBV20-1
j_gene: TRBJ2-1

CDR3aa: CASSLKTEQETQYF
CDR3nt: TGCGCCAGCAGCTTAAAGACGGAGCAAGAGACCCAGTACTTC
abundance: -
d_gene: -
v_gene: TRBV5-1
j_gene: TRBJ2-5

CDR3aa: CATSALDSNTGELFF
CDR3nt: TGTGCCACCAGTGCACTAGACTCGAACACCGGGGAGCTGTTTTTT
abundance: -
d_gene: -
v_gene: TRBV24-1
j_gene: TRBJ2-2

CDR3aa: CASSSSGRSGGELFF
CDR3nt: TGCGCCAGCAGCTCCAGCGGGAGGAGTGGCGGGGAGCTGTTTTTT
abundance: -
d_gene: TRBD2
v_gene: TRBV5-1
j_gene: TRBJ2-2

CDR3aa: CSARDGGGISYEQYF
CDR3nt: TGCAGTGCTAGAGATGGGGGCGGGATCTCCTACGAGCAGTACTTC
abundance: -
d_gene: -
v_gene: TRBV20-1
j_gene: TRBJ2-7

CDR3aa: CSARDAGRTGELFF
CDR3nt: TGCAGTGCTAGAGATGCAGGTCGTACCGGGGAGCTGTTTTTT
abundance: few
d_gene: -
v_gene: TRBV20-1
j_gene: TRBJ2-2

CDR3aa: CASSPNTQPQHF
CDR3nt: TGTGCCAGCAGTCCGAACACCCAGCCCCAGCATTTT
abundance: -
d_gene: -
v_gene: TRBV12-3/TRBV12-4
j_gene: TRBJ1-5

CDR3aa: CASSLGQWGPYEQYF
CDR3nt: TGTGCCAGCAGCTTAGGACAGTGGGGCCCCTACGAGCAGTACTTC
abundance: -
d_gene: -
v_gene: TRBV7-2
j_gene: TRBJ2-7

CDR3aa: CASSLPGLAGGEQFF
CDR3nt: TGCGCCAGCAGCTTACCCGGACTAGCGGGAGGGGAGCAGTTCTTC
abundance: -
d_gene: TRBD2
v_gene: TRBV5-1
j_gene: TRBJ2-1

CDR3aa: CASTPSGYNEQFF
CDR3nt: TGTGCCAGCACCCCTTCTGGCTACAATGAGCAGTTCTTC
abundance: -
d_gene: -
v_gene: TRBV14
j_gene: TRBJ2-1

CDR3aa: CASRVGTSGSETQYF
CDR3nt: TGTGCCAGCAGGGTAGGGACTAGCGGGTCCGAGACCCAGTACTTC
abundance: -
d_gene: TRBD2
v_gene: TRBV7-2
j_gene: TRBJ2-5

CDR3aa: CASSPGQFNEKLFF
CDR3nt: TGTGCCAGCAGCCCGGGACAGTTCAATGAAAAACTGTTTTTT
abundance: -
d_gene: TRBD1
v_gene: TRBV3-1
j_gene: TRBJ1-4

CDR3aa: CASITGTSGNEQFF
CDR3nt: TGCGCCAGCATCACCGGGACTAGCGGGAATGAGCAGTTCTTC
abundance: few
d_gene: TRBD2
v_gene: TRBV5-1
j_gene: TRBJ2-1

CDR3aa: CASSLYHHEAFF
CDR3nt: TGTGCCAGCAGCTTATATCACCATGAAGCTTTCTTT
abundance: few
d_gene: -
v_gene: TRBV7-3
j_gene: TRBJ1-1

CDR3aa: CASSPITSGLGLNEQFF
CDR3nt: TGTGCCAGCAGCCCAATCACCTCGGGACTGGGCCTCAATGAGCAGTTCTTC
abundance: -
d_gene: -
v_gene: TRBV5-6
j_gene: TRBJ2-1

CDR3aa: CASREPGPYNYEQYF
CDR3nt: TGTGCCAGCAGGGAACCGGGACCCTACAACTACGAGCAGTACTTC
abundance: few
d_gene: -
v_gene: TRBV7-9
j_gene: TRBJ2-7

CDR3aa: CASSRETRTGELFF
CDR3nt: TGCGCCAGCAGCAGAGAGACTCGCACCGGGGAGCTGTTTTTT
abundance: -
d_gene: -
v_gene: TRBV5-1
j_gene: TRBJ2-2

CDR3aa: CASSSREVPPYNEQFF
CDR3nt: TGCGCCAGCAGCTCGAGGGAGGTCCCCCCTTACAATGAGCAGTTCTTC
abundance: -
d_gene: -
v_gene: TRBV5-1
j_gene: TRBJ2-1

CDR3aa: CASSSGGSYNEQFF
CDR3nt: TGCGCCAGCAGCTCCGGGGGCTCCTACAATGAGCAGTTCTTC
abundance: many
d_gene: -
v_gene: TRBV5-1
j_gene: TRBJ2-1

CDR3aa: CSARFRGRGTEAFF
CDR3nt: TGCAGTGCTAGATTCAGGGGGAGGGGAACTGAAGCTTTCTTT
abundance: -
d_gene: TRBD1
v_gene: TRBV20-1
j_gene: TRBJ1-1

CDR3aa: CASSYGFPSTDTQYF
CDR3nt: TGTGCCAGCAGTTACGGCTTCCCTAGCACAGATACGCAGTATTTT
abundance: few
d_gene: -
v_gene: TRBV6-5
j_gene: TRBJ2-3

CDR3aa: CASSQDTQAGNTIYF
CDR3nt: TGTGCCAGCAGCCAAGATACGCAGGCTGGAAACACCATATATTTT
abundance: few
d_gene: -
v_gene: TRBV3-1
j_gene: TRBJ1-3

CDR3aa: CASSPRQGGDNEQFF
CDR3nt: TGTGCCAGCAGTCCTCGACAGGGCGGGGACAATGAGCAGTTCTTC
abundance: -
d_gene: -
v_gene: TRBV12-3/TRBV12-4
j_gene: TRBJ2-1

CDR3aa: CASRPGLAVYEQYF
CDR3nt: TGTGCCAGCAGACCGGGACTAGCGGTATACGAGCAGTACTTC
abundance: -
d_gene: TRBD2
v_gene: TRBV12-3/TRBV12-4
j_gene: TRBJ2-7

CDR3aa: CASSPQTGNTYEQYF
CDR3nt: TGTGCCAGCAGCCCTCAAACGGGGAATACCTACGAGCAGTACTTC
abundance: -
d_gene: -
v_gene: TRBV5-6
j_gene: TRBJ2-7